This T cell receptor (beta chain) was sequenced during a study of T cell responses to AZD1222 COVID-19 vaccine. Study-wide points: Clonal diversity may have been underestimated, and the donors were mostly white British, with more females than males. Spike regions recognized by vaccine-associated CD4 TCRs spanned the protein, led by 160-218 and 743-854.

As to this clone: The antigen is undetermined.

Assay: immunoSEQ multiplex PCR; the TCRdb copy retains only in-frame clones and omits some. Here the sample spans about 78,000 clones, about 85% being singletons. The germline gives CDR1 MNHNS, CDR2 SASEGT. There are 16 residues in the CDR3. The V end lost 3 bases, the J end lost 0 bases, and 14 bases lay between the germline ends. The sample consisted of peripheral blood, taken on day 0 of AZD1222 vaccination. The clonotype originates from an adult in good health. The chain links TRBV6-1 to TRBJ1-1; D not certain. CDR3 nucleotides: TGTGCCAGCAGTGAGATGCTTGGACGGTTGAACACTGAAGCTTTCTTT. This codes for CASSEMLGRLNTEAFF.